Sequencing of this TCR beta chain was carried out in a study of T cell responses to AZD1222 COVID-19 vaccine. Study-level results: Seropositive AZD1222 recipients at baseline numbered only 5 to 7. After two AZD1222 doses, spike-specific TCR breadth and depth rose versus day 0. The peak T cell response came first, and repertoires were sampled only after it.

Germline V CDR1 and CDR2: SGHDN, FVKESK. Between the trimmed V and J ends, which lost 5 bases and 1 base, there was a span of 9 bases. The CDR3 totals 14 residues. The method was immunoSEQ multiplex PCR; TCRdb's version includes in-frame clones alone and lacks a portion of them. Here the sample spans some 170,000 clones, 80% to 95% being singletons. Comments on this clone: The antigen is undetermined.

This specimen was peripheral blood, taken 28 days after the second dose of the MenACWY control vaccine. This TCR was sampled from an adult who received the MenACWY meningococcal vaccine as a control. The chain is built from TRBV14 and TRBJ1-3; D call uncertain. The CDR3 sequence is CASSVQWSGNTIYF. CDR3 DNA sequence: TGTGCCAGCAGCGTGCAGTGGTCTGGAAACACCATATATTTT.